The T cell receptor beta chain under discussion was sequenced for a study of blood T cell repertoires in COVID-19. At the level of the study: From T cells, B-cell-depleted T cells, or PBMCs came the material, which was cDNA or gDNA.

Original methodology: It was from reference gene primer amplification that nucleated cell counts were estimated. Clones were sequenced by immunoSEQ multiplex PCR, and TCRdb holds only the in-frame ones, with some missing. V and J calls and clone size are as listed in that table; D and trimming were resolved from the DNA. Of under 200,000 clones listed, around nine tenths were seen once; the top ten hold 20% to 25%. With 4 bases removed from V and 5 bases from J, the gap between germline ends came to 8 bases. CDR1 and CDR2 (germline): SNHLY, FYNNEI. The CDR3 spans 12 residues. Material: peripheral blood. V gene TRBV2 combines with J gene TRBJ1-1; the D is unclear. This clonotype was sampled from a man in his sixties with active or convalescent COVID-19. CDR3 nucleotides: TGTGCCAGCAGTGGCATGGAGACTGAAGCTTTCTTT. Its translation is CASSGMETEAFF.